One sample yielded the 21 T cell receptor beta chains listed below, sequenced in a study of cytomegalovirus exposure and HLA in healthy donors. Primers: 60 Vbeta forward and 13 Jbeta reverse. TCRdb keeps only in-frame clones here, not all; method: immunoSEQ multiplex PCR. The table has approximately 110,000 clones, roughly four fifths seen once; the top ten hold around 2.6%. The sequencing input was PBMCs. The source of these receptors is a woman aged 18-35 years in good health and CMV-seronegative.

This clone has only a few counts. The genes are TRBV5-1 and TRBJ2-1; a possible D gene is TRBD1 (6 bases). The CDR3 totals 15 residues. Germline V gene sequence: CDR1 SGHRS, CDR2 YFSETQ. The V end was cut by 0 bases, the J end by 7 bases, with 14 bases between. Here the CDR3 DNA reads TGCGCCAGCAGCTTGGGACCAGGGGCCGATAATGAGCAGTTCTTC. This gives the protein CASSLGPGADNEQFF.

V gene TRBV6-5 combines with J gene TRBJ2-1; the D gene is possibly TRBD1 (7 bases). CDR1 is MNHEY and CDR2 is SVGAGI in the germline V gene. V lost 5 bases and J lost 4, with 12 bases in between. This CDR3 has 14 amino acids. The CDR3 DNA is TGTGCCAGCAGTGACAGGGAGGATTACAATGAGCAGTTCTTC. This encodes CASSDREDYNEQFF.

The rearrangement joins TRBV28 to TRBJ2-7; the match to TRBD2 covers 11 bases. CDR3 length: 15 residues. The junction had 13 bases not matched to a gene; V was cut back by 4 bases and J by 11 bases. CDR1 MDHEN and CDR2 SYDVKM come from the germline V gene. As DNA, the CDR3 is TGTGCCAGCAGTTCTTTTAGCGGGAGGGCCTTAGAGGAGTACTTC. Protein sequence: CASSSFSGRALEEYF.

The chain joins TRBV11-2 to TRBJ1-1; tentatively, D is TRBD1 (5 bases). V shed 5 bases and J shed 5 bases, with 15 bases lying between them. The germline V gene has CDR1 SGHAT and CDR2 FQNNGV. CDR3 length equals 14 residues. CDR3: CASSPGWGVTEAFF. The DNA for the CDR3 is TGTGCCAGCAGCCCTGGGTGGGGGGTTACTGAAGCTTTCTTT.

The rearrangement links TRBV4-3 to TRBJ2-6; TRBD2 matches at 9 bases. Germline V gives CDR1 LGHNA, CDR2 YSLEER. This CDR3 is 19 amino acids long. Unmatched junction bases numbered 6, after V lost 0 bases and J lost 0 bases. CDR3 in DNA: TGCGCCAGCAGCCAAGAGTCTAGCGGGGTTTTCTCTGGGGCCAACGTCCTGACTTTC. Translation: CASSQESSGVFSGANVLTF.

This chain links TRBV6-5 with TRBJ2-2; TRBD1 matches 7 bases. This CDR3 is 14 amino acids long. CDR1 and CDR2 from the germline V gene are MNHEY and SVGAGI. The V segment lost 6 bases and the J segment 4 bases; nucleotides outside the gene matches: 5. This chain's CDR3 is CASSYDRATGELFF. Here the CDR3 DNA reads TGTGCCAGCAGCTACGACAGGGCCACCGGGGAGCTGTTTTTT.

This chain joins TRBV10-1 and TRBJ2-7; D ambiguous. The germline V gene encodes CDR1 WNHNN and CDR2 SYGVQD (reference sequence). With 2 bases removed from V and 2 bases from J, the gap between germline ends came to 7 bases. This CDR3 has 13 residues. DNA of the CDR3: TGCGCCAGCAGTGAGGGCGGTCCCTACGAGCAGTACGTC. Translating gives CASSEGGPYEQYV.

The chain carries TRBV5-4 and TRBJ1-6; no clear D gene. Looked up from germline, CDR1 is SGHNT and CDR2 is YYREEE (reference sequence). The CDR3 loop spans 12 amino acids. Trimming cost V 4 bases and J 6 bases, with 5 bases left between them. CDR3 in DNA: TGTGCCAGCAGCGGCACTAATTCACCCCTCCACTTT. It codes for CASSGTNSPLHF. Combining the CDR3 with reference TRBV5-4 and TRBJ1-6 gives the whole variable domain ETGVTQSPTHLIKTRGQQVTLRCSSQSGHNTVSWYQQALGQGPQFIFQYYREEENGRGNFPPRFSGLQFPNYSSELNVNALELDDSALYLCASSGTNSPLHFGNGTRLTVT.

This clone was picked up a small number of times. J is TRBJ2-6 and V is TRBV6-5, with D possibly being TRBD1 (5 bases). Germline CDR1 and CDR2: MNHEY and SVGAGI. CDR3 size: 12 residues. The V and J ends lost 5 bases and 14 bases respectively, with 13 bases between them. CDR3 loop: CASSRSQGFLTF. CDR3 sequence (DNA): TGTGCCAGCAGTAGGAGTCAGGGATTCCTGACTTTC.

J is TRBJ2-3 and V is TRBV19; 9 nucleotides line up with TRBD2. CDR1 is LNHDA and CDR2 is SQIVND in the germline V gene (reference sequence). CDR3 length equals 16 residues. V dropped 4 bases and J dropped 5; count of bases not matched to a gene: 10. The CDR3 region is CASSTLAGTSGDTQYF. CDR3 nucleotides: TGTGCCAGTAGTACCCTAGCGGGAACCTCGGGAGATACGCAGTATTTT. Looking up the rest from reference TRBV19 and TRBJ2-3 gives the full variable domain: DGGITQSPKYLFRKEGQNVTLSCEQNLNHDAMYWYRQDPGQGLRLIYYSQIVNDFQKGDIAEGYSVSREKKESFPLTVTSAQKNPTAFYLCASSTLAGTSGDTQYFGPGTRLTVL.

The chain combines TRBV28 with TRBJ2-1, with D perhaps matching TRBD1 (6 bases). Germline V gene sequence: CDR1 MDHEN, CDR2 SYDVKM. The CDR3 spans 14 residues. V shed 3 bases and J shed 7 bases, with 13 bases lying between them. CDR3 amino acids: CASSFYRVVNEQFF. In DNA, the CDR3 is TGTGCCAGCAGTTTTTACAGGGTCGTGAATGAGCAGTTCTTC.

The chain combines TRBV4-1 with TRBJ2-7; maybe TRBD1 (6 bases). Trimming pared 1 base from V and 0 bases from J, leaving 10 bases between. The CDR3 consists of 15 residues. Germline-derived CDR1 and CDR2 are MGHRA and YSYEKL. CDR3 nucleotide sequence: TGCGCCAGCAGCCAAGGGACAGCGAGCTCCTACGAGCAGTACTTC. It yields the protein CASSQGTASSYEQYF.

CDR3 in DNA: TGTGCCTGGAGTTTAGGACTTAACTATGGCTACACCTTC. It encodes CAWSLGLNYGYTF. The rearrangement links TRBV30 to TRBJ1-2; no firm D call. The V end lost 2 bases, the J end lost 1 base, and 8 bases lay between the germline ends. This CDR3 is 13 amino acids long. Per the germline V gene, CDR1 is GTSNPN and CDR2 is SVGIG (reference sequence).

The rearrangement joins TRBV29-1 to TRBJ2-7; D not resolved. V shed 4 bases and J shed 6 bases, with 13 bases lying between them. Germline values: CDR1 SQVTM, CDR2 ANQGSEA. The CDR3 extends over 12 amino acids. CDR3 region: CSVAGFGREQYF. The CDR3 bases are TGCAGCGTTGCGGGTTTCGGTCGCGAGCAGTACTTC.

The V call is TRBV19, the J call TRBJ2-5; 10 nucleotides match TRBD1. The CDR3 runs 15 residues. V shed 5 bases and J 5 bases; nucleotides not matched to a gene: 8. Germline V gives CDR1 LNHDA, CDR2 SQIVND (reference sequence). The chain's CDR3 is CASSGRQGAVETQYF. DNA of the CDR3: TGTGCCAGTAGTGGACGACAGGGGGCGGTGGAGACCCAGTACTTC.

The table lists this clone with a count of one. The chain couples TRBV29-1 to TRBJ2-3, with unresolved D. V was shortened by 2 bases and J by 2 bases, with 8 bases between the two germline ends. This CDR3 is 13 amino acids long. Germline lookup yields CDR1 SQVTM and CDR2 ANQGSEA. The CDR3, as DNA: TGCAGCGTTGAATGGCAGAACACAGATACGCAGTATTTT. Translating gives CSVEWQNTDTQYF.

The rearrangement links TRBV19 to TRBJ2-1; the match to TRBD2 covers 8 bases. V trimming: 4 bases; J trimming: 2 bases; junction bases outside the gene matches: 4. CDR1 LNHDA and CDR2 SQIVND come from the germline V gene (reference sequence). The CDR3 is 15 amino acids. The CDR3 coding sequence is TGTGCCAGTAGTAATTACGGGGGGGCCTACAATGAGCAGTTCTTC. Protein product: CASSNYGGAYNEQFF.

This clone came up a few times. The chain recombines TRBV2 with TRBJ1-2; D is possibly TRBD1 (5 bases). Germline-derived CDR1 and CDR2 are SNHLY and FYNNEI. V lost 4 bases and J lost 3, with 9 bases in between. The CDR3 is 13 amino acids. This CDR3 is CASSGTGDYGYTF. In DNA form, the CDR3 reads TGTGCCAGCAGTGGAACGGGGGACTATGGCTACACCTTC.

The gene calls are TRBV18 and TRBJ2-5; a weak D match, TRBD1 (5 bases). The V end lost 0 bases, the J end lost 3 bases, and 5 bases lay between the germline ends. Germline V gene data show CDR1 as KGHSH and CDR2 as LQKENI. The CDR3 covers 13 residues. The CDR3 DNA sequence: TGTGCCAGCTCACCACCAGGGGAAGAGACCCAGTACTTC. Residues: CASSPPGEETQYF.

This clone has just a few counts. The chain links TRBV6-1 to TRBJ2-7, with 13 positions matching TRBD2. This CDR3 is 15 amino acids long. Per the germline V gene, CDR1 is MNHNS and CDR2 is SASEGT. V lost 6 bases and J lost 0; bases outside the gene matches: 2. In nucleotides, the CDR3 is TGTGCCAGCAGGGGACTAGCGGGGCTCTCCTACGAGCAGTACTTC. Amino acids: CASRGLAGLSYEQYF.

The V call is TRBV19, the J call TRBJ2-1, with D tentatively TRBD1 (6 bases). V was shortened by 5 bases and J by 8 bases, with 13 bases between the two germline ends. The CDR3 runs to 13 residues. Germline V lookup: CDR1 LNHDA, CDR2 SQIVND (reference sequence). The CDR3 reads CASSWGLAYEQFF. The CDR3 DNA sequence: TGTGCCAGTAGTTGGGGGCTAGCTTATGAGCAGTTCTTC.